The text below deals with one TCR beta chain. Repertoires were generated with immunoSEQ multiplex PCR, while TCRdb's copy carries only in-frame clones and drops some. Here the sample spans some 110,000 clones, approximately 84% being singletons. The sample belongs to a study of blood T cell repertoires in COVID-19. In germline, CDR1 is SGHNT, CDR2 YENEEA. V was shortened by 2 bases and J by 7 bases, with 24 bases between the two germline ends. The CDR3 has 18 residues. The specimen sequenced was peripheral blood. J is TRBJ2-1 and V is TRBV11-3; weak D call: TRBD2 (7 bases). The receptor was derived from a man aged 55 to 69 with acute or convalescent COVID-19. CDR3 coding DNA: TGTGCCAGCAGCTTAAAAGGGGGAGGGGCTAGAGTGGGGAATGAGCAGTTCTTC. Translating it yields CASSLKGGGARVGNEQFF.